This entry describes one T cell receptor beta chain. Antigen specificity is unknown. The tumor samples were collected prior to definitive surgery or chemotherapy. The V end was cut by 6 bases, the J end by 8 bases, with 11 bases between. Germline V gene data show CDR1 as MNHNY and CDR2 as SVGAGI (reference sequence). The CDR3 sequence is 12 residues long. The protocol was immunoSEQ multiplex PCR, while the TCRdb copy is restricted to in-frame clones and leaves out a portion. Among roughly 930 clones listed, almost 70% were seen once. The data stem from a study of high-grade serous ovarian cancer treatment subgroups. Overall study context: Samples averaged roughly 15,000 reads and around 7,600 unique TCR beta rearrangements.

Study-level results: These tumor repertoires lack spatial information from bulk sequencing. TCR relatedness rose with neoantigen level and trended with mutation load. Same-patient tumor repertoires overlapped at roughly 0.11 to 0.79; different patients barely overlapped.

Sample: tumor tissue. This chain links TRBV6-6 with TRBJ2-1; weak D call: TRBD2 (6 bases). This clonotype was sampled from a human donor with high-grade serous ovarian cancer. The CDR3 region has the DNA TGTGCCAGCAGCCCTGGGGGGTATGAGCAGTTCTTC. Amino acids: CASSPGGYEQFF.